The 23 T cell receptor beta chains given below trace back to one sample, sequenced in a study of sequential checkpoint blockade in melanoma. Some clones are missing from TCRdb's copy, which holds only in-frame ones; the method was immunoSEQ multiplex PCR. This table holds fewer than 25,000 clones, approximately 79% found once. Stated treatment: randomized to nivolumab then ipilimumab (arm A) or the reverse (arm B). Sequencing was performed on CD8+ T cells sorted from blood (inferred from file names), taken from a patient given nivolumab and ipilimumab in sequence. These receptors originate from a human donor with melanoma.

The V gene is TRBV6-5, the J gene TRBJ2-6; D call uncertain. Trimming removed 6 bases at V and 4 bases at J, with 7 bases between. This CDR3 has 13 amino acids. The germline gives CDR1 MNHEY, CDR2 SVGAGI. CDR3: CASSESGANVLTF. CDR3 DNA: TGTGCCAGCAGCGAAAGCGGGGCCAACGTCCTGACTTTC.

The CDR3 bases are TGTGCCAGCAGCCAATTTTTTAGCGGGAGAGGCACAGATACGCAGTATTTT. Amino acid sequence: CASSQFFSGRGTDTQYF. The chain has TRBV14 and TRBJ2-3; 9 positions agree with TRBD2. The trim removed 2 bases at V and 1 base at J, leaving 7 bases unmatched. This CDR3 has 17 residues. The V gene's germline CDR1 is SGHDN and CDR2 FVKESK.

V usage is TRBV7-6 and J usage is TRBJ2-4; D gene unclear. The CDR3 spans 15 residues. V was cut by 6 bases and J by 1 base, with 13 bases left in between. Germline V gives CDR1 SGHVS, CDR2 FNYEAQ. CDR3 sequence (DNA): TGTGCCAGCAGTAAACACCCCGGGGCCAAAAACATTCAGTACTTC. Its translation: CASSKHPGAKNIQYF.

This chain uses TRBV29-1 with TRBJ1-2, with 12 bases lining up with TRBD1. The V segment lost 0 bases and the J segment 8 bases; nucleotides outside the gene matches: 4. Germline V lookup: CDR1 SQVTM, CDR2 ANQGSEA. The CDR3 runs 14 residues. CDR3 DNA sequence: TGCAGCGTTGAAGAGGGACAGGGGGCCTTGGGCTACACCTTC. The encoded protein is CSVEEGQGALGYTF.

The chain recombines TRBV9 with TRBJ2-1; 7 positions match TRBD1. With 3 bases clipped from V and 5 bases from J, the junction kept 5 bases outside the gene matches. Germline V gene data show CDR1 as SGDLS and CDR2 as YYNGEE. The CDR3 has 14 residues. The CDR3 protein is CASSGGGWNNEQFF. The CDR3, as DNA: TGTGCCAGCAGCGGAGGGGGCTGGAACAATGAGCAGTTCTTC.

This chain joins TRBV5-1 and TRBJ2-7; the D gene is possibly TRBD1 (6 bases). Germline CDR1 reads SGHRS; CDR2 reads YFSETQ. This CDR3 has 13 residues. V dropped 4 bases and J dropped 2 bases, with 10 bases sitting between them. CDR3 loop: CASSLGHPYEQYF. CDR3 in DNA: TGCGCCAGCAGCCTGGGACATCCCTACGAGCAGTACTTC. The entire variable domain, with the rest obtained from reference TRBV5-1 and TRBJ2-7, is as follows: KAGVTQTPRYLIKTRGQQVTLSCSPISGHRSVSWYQQTPGQGLQFLFEYFSETQRNKGNFPGRFSGRQFSNSRSEMNVSTLELGDSALYLCASSLGHPYEQYFGPGTRLTVT.

This rearrangement joins TRBV2 to TRBJ2-1, with TRBD1 matching over 8 bases. Germline V gives CDR1 SNHLY, CDR2 FYNNEI. The ends lost 3 bases at V and 5 bases at J; junction bases unmatched: 12. This CDR3 has 17 amino acids. The CDR3 DNA reads as TGTGCCAGCAGTGAGGTGTTGGGACAGGTGTTAAACAATGAGCAGTTCTTC. Translation gives CASSEVLGQVLNNEQFF. Using reference TRBV2 and TRBJ2-1 for the parts outside the CDR3, the full variable domain is EPEVTQTPSHQVTQMGQEVILRCVPISNHLYFYWYRQILGQKVEFLVSFYNNEISEKSEIFDDQFSVERPDGSNFTLKIRSTKLEDSAMYFCASSEVLGQVLNNEQFFGPGTRLTVL.

This clone has just one count. V is TRBV4-3 and J is TRBJ2-2; 11 nucleotides align to TRBD2. The length of the CDR3 is 20 residues. With 0 bases clipped from V and 1 base from J, the junction kept 10 bases outside the gene matches. CDR1 is LGHNA and CDR2 is YSLEER in the germline V gene. CDR3 in DNA: TGCGCCAGCAGCCAAGACCCAATACTAGCGGGGGCCGAGAACACCGGGGAGCTGTTTTTT. Translating gives CASSQDPILAGAENTGELFF.

By share of the sample, this clone is large. The gene calls are TRBV10-3 and TRBJ1-1; 7 nucleotides align to TRBD1. Germline-derived CDR1 and CDR2 are ENHRY and SYGVKD. Trimming took 5 bases from V and 0 from J; bases not matched to a gene: 3. The CDR3 is made up of 14 amino acids. The CDR3 is CAISRDSVNTEAFF. As DNA, the CDR3 is TGTGCCATCAGTAGGGACAGCGTGAACACTGAAGCTTTCTTT.

The CDR3 spells CASRPMELAGTDTQYF. The DNA of the CDR3 is TGCGCCAGCAGGCCTATGGAACTAGCGGGGACAGATACGCAGTATTTT. The J gene is TRBJ2-3, the V gene TRBV5-1; 10 bases match TRBD2. Germline values: CDR1 SGHRS, CDR2 YFSETQ. Trimming at V came to 5 bases and at J to 3 bases, leaving 9 bases not matched to a gene. The CDR3 is made up of 16 amino acids.

The genes are TRBV5-1 and TRBJ2-7, with D unresolved. The CDR3 extends over 12 amino acids. V was trimmed by 2 bases and J by 6 bases, leaving 9 bases between them. Per the germline V gene, CDR1 is SGHRS and CDR2 is YFSETQ. The CDR3 protein is CASSLVPLEQYF. The CDR3 DNA reads as TGCGCCAGCAGCTTAGTCCCACTCGAGCAGTACTTC.

This clone was counted a few times. At the DNA level, this CDR3 is encoded by other sequences in the same sample as well. This chain connects TRBV6-5 to TRBJ1-4; D unclear. This CDR3 region has 13 residues. Trimming left V 0 bases short and J 11 bases short, with 10 bases between. CDR1 MNHEY and CDR2 SVGAGI come from the germline V gene. CDR3 loop: CASSYSSGGKLFF. In DNA, the CDR3 is TGTGCCAGCAGTTACTCGAGCGGCGGTAAACTGTTTTTT.

This sequence joins TRBV27 and TRBJ2-3, with TRBD2 matching 11 bases. CDR3 length: 16 amino acids. Trimming at V came to 1 base and at J to 1 base, leaving 1 base not matched to a gene. The germline gives CDR1 MNHEY, CDR2 SMNVEV (reference sequence). The DNA for the CDR3 is TGTGCCAGCAGTTTATTGACTAGCGGGGGCACAGATACGCAGTATTTT. This translates into CASSLLTSGGTDTQYF.

This clone was detected only once. This chain links TRBV7-9 with TRBJ2-7; 8 bases match TRBD1. The CDR3 totals 15 residues. V lost 4 bases to trimming and J lost 0 bases; unmatched junction nucleotides: 5. Germline CDR1 is SEHNR and CDR2 is FQNEAQ (reference sequence). The CDR3 loop is CASSYGDRPSYEQYF. The CDR3 DNA follows: TGTGCCAGCAGCTACGGGGACAGGCCCTCCTACGAGCAGTACTTC.

J is TRBJ1-3 and V is TRBV7-6; no clear D gene. Trimming removed 2 bases at V and 4 bases at J, with 15 bases between. Germline lookup yields CDR1 SGHVS and CDR2 FNYEAQ. The CDR3 extends over 16 amino acids. For the CDR3, the DNA is TGTGCCAGCAGCTTATTCGGGGTGGTTGGAGGAAACACCATATATTTT. This translates into CASSLFGVVGGNTIYF.

Judged by abundance, this clone is medium-sized. The CDR3 here is CASSLGPGGQSEQYF. For the CDR3, the DNA is TGTGCCAGCAGCTTAGGGCCGGGGGGCCAGAGCGAGCAGTACTTC. The chain combines TRBV7-9 with TRBJ2-7, with a tentative D call TRBD2 (7 bases). CDR1 SEHNR and CDR2 FQNEAQ come from the germline V gene (reference sequence). This CDR3 has 15 residues. V lost 1 base and J lost 6, with 16 bases in between. Using reference TRBV7-9 and TRBJ2-7 for the parts outside the CDR3, the full variable domain is DTGVSQNPRHKITKRGQNVTFRCDPISEHNRLYWYRQTLGQGPEFLTYFQNEAQLEKSRLLSDRFSAERPKGSFSTLEIQRTEQGDSAMYLCASSLGPGGQSEQYFGPGTRLTVT.

The chain couples TRBV4-2 to TRBJ1-6, with D possibly being TRBD1 (5 bases). The CDR3 runs 14 residues. Per germline, CDR1 LGHNA and CDR2 YNFKEQ. Trimming left V 0 bases short and J 10 bases short, with 10 bases between. The CDR3 loop reads CASSQEGVASPLHF. CDR3 nucleotides: TGTGCCAGCAGCCAAGAAGGGGTCGCGTCACCCCTCCACTTT.

This clone was seen just once. The rearrangement links TRBV30 to TRBJ1-2, with 10 bases lining up with TRBD1. V lost 3 bases and J lost 3; bases outside the gene matches: 16. CDR1 and CDR2 (germline): GTSNPN, SVGIG (reference sequence). The CDR3 loop spans 18 amino acids. CDR3 sequence reads: CAWRPQVPGQGTDYGYTF. The CDR3 DNA reads TGTGCCTGGAGACCCCAGGTCCCGGGACAGGGGACCGACTATGGCTACACCTTC.

The genes are TRBV4-1 and TRBJ1-1; possibly TRBD1 for D (5 bases). From germline, CDR1 is MGHRA and CDR2 YSYEKL. CDR3 length: 15 residues. Trimming removed 0 bases from V and 4 bases from J, with 12 bases in between. The CDR3 loop is CASSQDNGGGTEAFF. CDR3 DNA sequence: TGCGCCAGCAGCCAAGATAACGGGGGTGGCACTGAAGCTTTCTTT.

The chain employs TRBV5-6 and TRBJ2-7; 7 bases map to TRBD2. This CDR3 is built from 13 residues. CDR1 SGHDT and CDR2 YYEEEE come from the germline V gene. Trimming at V came to 6 bases and at J to 5 bases, leaving 8 bases not matched to a gene. The CDR3 reads CASTWGGIHEQYF. For the CDR3, the DNA is TGTGCCAGCACCTGGGGGGGGATCCACGAGCAGTACTTC.

The J gene is TRBJ1-5, the V gene TRBV28, with TRBD1 matching 11 bases. Per the germline V gene, CDR1 is MDHEN and CDR2 is SYDVKM. Trimming removed 5 bases from V and 5 bases from J; junction bases left unmatched: 5. The CDR3 contains 15 residues. The DNA of the CDR3 is TGTGCCAGCAGTGGATGGACAGGGGGCCATCAGCCCCAGCATTTT. Its translation: CASSGWTGGHQPQHF. The complete variable domain, with remaining parts taken from reference TRBV28 and TRBJ1-5, reads DVKVTQSSRYLVKRTGEKVFLECVQDMDHENMFWYRQDPGLGLRLIYFSYDVKMKEKGDIPEGYSVSREKKERFSLILESASTNQTSMYLCASSGWTGGHQPQHFGDGTRLSIL.

V gene TRBV5-6 combines with J gene TRBJ2-7, with D tentatively TRBD2 (7 bases). The CDR3 is 14 residues long. The germline gives CDR1 SGHDT, CDR2 YYEEEE. V was pared by 4 bases and J by 2 bases, with 13 bases between. The CDR3 nucleotides are TGTGCCAGCAGCCCCCTGGGGGGGCCCTACGAGCAGTACTTC. As protein: CASSPLGGPYEQYF.

The chain links TRBV28 to TRBJ2-1, with D tentatively TRBD2 (6 bases). The CDR3 has 14 residues. Trimming removed 7 bases at V and 6 bases at J, with 16 bases between. The germline V gene has CDR1 MDHEN and CDR2 SYDVKM. The chain's CDR3 is CASTLVGGINEQFF. CDR3 DNA sequence: TGTGCCAGCACCTTAGTCGGAGGGATCAATGAGCAGTTCTTC.